The 8 T cell receptor beta chains listed next were all sequenced from one sample in a study of T cell changes during pregnancy in multiple sclerosis. Sequenced by immunoSEQ multiplex PCR; TCRdb stores in-frame clones only, minus some. The sample has more than 85,000 clones, over 85% seen once; the top ten hold about 1.4%. This sample comprised peripheral blood, obtained in the third trimester of pregnancy. The source of these receptors is a female donor in good health, enrolled as a control in a pregnancy study.

The CDR3: CSVGSYLSEAFF. CDR3 in DNA: TGCAGCGTTGGAAGCTATCTCTCTGAAGCTTTCTTT. V gene TRBV29-1 combines with J gene TRBJ1-1, with D uncertain. The germline CDR1 and CDR2 sequences are SQVTM and ANQGSEA. The CDR3 contains 12 residues. Trimming cost V 4 bases and J 6 bases, with 12 bases left between them.

The gene calls are TRBV28 and TRBJ2-5, with no clear D. There are 14 residues in the CDR3. Germline V gene data show CDR1 as MDHEN and CDR2 as SYDVKM. V was clipped by 5 bases and J by 1 base, with 11 bases between them. CDR3 residues: CASSGRVTQETQYF. CDR3 DNA sequence: TGTGCCAGCAGTGGGCGCGTCACCCAAGAGACCCAGTACTTC.

This clone was counted once. The chain joins TRBV10-3 to TRBJ1-2; TRBD1 matches 10 bases. CDR3 length: 15 amino acids. The germline gives CDR1 ENHRY, CDR2 SYGVKD. V lost 0 bases, J lost 4 bases, and 2 bases stayed unmatched. The chain's CDR3 is CAISESRTGGYGYTF. CDR3 in DNA: TGTGCCATCAGTGAGTCCCGGACAGGGGGCTATGGCTACACCTTC.

V and J are TRBV20-1 and TRBJ1-5; D remains ambiguous. Germline V CDR1 and CDR2: DFQATT, SNEGSKA (reference sequence). The CDR3 sequence is 11 residues long. The V end was cut by 3 bases, the J end by 4 bases, with 4 bases between. CDR3 bases: TGCAGTGCTAGCCAGAATCAGCCCCAGCATTTT. Protein: CSASQNQPQHF.

This chain connects TRBV7-2 to TRBJ2-7, with a possible D match to TRBD2 (5 bases). This CDR3 spans 14 amino acids. Trimming pared 4 bases from V and 2 bases from J, leaving 12 bases between. From germline, CDR1 is SGHTA and CDR2 FQGNSA. CDR3 sequence: CASSSRAETYEQYF. The CDR3 region has the DNA TGTGCCAGCAGCTCCAGAGCGGAAACCTACGAGCAGTACTTC.

The chain combines TRBV2 with TRBJ2-5; perhaps TRBD2 as D (5 bases). V dropped 1 base and J dropped 5 bases, with 11 bases sitting between them. CDR1 and CDR2 (germline): SNHLY, FYNNEI. The CDR3 has 14 residues. CDR3 sequence reads: CASSEELATETQYF. For the CDR3, the DNA is TGTGCCAGCAGTGAAGAGTTAGCGACGGAGACCCAGTACTTC.

The chain couples TRBV5-4 to TRBJ2-1, with 8 bases lining up with TRBD2. From germline, CDR1 is SGHNT and CDR2 YYREEE (reference sequence). Trimming cost V 3 bases and J 9 bases; bases outside gene matches: 11. The length of the CDR3 is 15 residues. The CDR3 DNA sequence: TGTGCCAGCAGCTCTCGGGAGGGCCGAGGGGTTGAGCAGTTCTTC. Translated: CASSSREGRGVEQFF.

The chain is built from TRBV21-1 and TRBJ2-7; TRBD1 is the table's D call and was not checked against the DNA. TRBV21-1 counts as a pseudogene. This CDR3 contains 16 residues. The DNA of the CDR3 is TGTGCCAGCAGCAGGACAGGGAGACATTCGGGATACGAGCAGTACTTC. Translation gives CASSRTGRHSGYEQYF.